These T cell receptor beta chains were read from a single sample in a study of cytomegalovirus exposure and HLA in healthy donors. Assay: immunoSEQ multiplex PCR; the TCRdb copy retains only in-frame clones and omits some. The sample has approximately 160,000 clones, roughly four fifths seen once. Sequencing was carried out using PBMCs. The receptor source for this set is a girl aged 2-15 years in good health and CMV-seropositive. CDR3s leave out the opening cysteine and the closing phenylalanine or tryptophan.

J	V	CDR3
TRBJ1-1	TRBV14	ASSRPGLLNTEAF
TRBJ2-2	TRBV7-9	ASSPGGSGRNTGELF
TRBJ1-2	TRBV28	ASSSRGYT
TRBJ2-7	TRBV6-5	ASSRLFGVYEQY
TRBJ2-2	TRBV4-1	ASSQFLLAVNTGELF
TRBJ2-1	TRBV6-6	ASSRTSGTYNEQF
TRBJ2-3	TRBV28	ASRLPRGTDTQY
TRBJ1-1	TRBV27	ASSLSGGTEAF
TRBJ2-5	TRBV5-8	ASSLTEETQY
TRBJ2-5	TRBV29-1	SVPPGLEETQY
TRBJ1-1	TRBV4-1	ASSQSGSGLDTEAF
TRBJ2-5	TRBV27	ASSFTVSQETQY
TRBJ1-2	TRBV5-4	ASSLASNYGYT
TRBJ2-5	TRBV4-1	ASSQDKGGIYQETQY
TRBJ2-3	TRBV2	ASSGGLEVTQY
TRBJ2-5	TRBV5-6	ASSLLQGQETQY
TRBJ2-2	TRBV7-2	ASSSGDHTGELF
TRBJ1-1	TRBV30	AWSANSEAF
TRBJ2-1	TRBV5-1	ASSPRAGRNEQF
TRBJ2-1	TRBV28	ASTTRVAALLRDEQF
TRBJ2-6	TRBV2	ASSRTSSSGANVLT
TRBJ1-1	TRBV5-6	ASSPSETGVNTEAF
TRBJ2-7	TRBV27	ASSLIADPVNVMSSYEQY
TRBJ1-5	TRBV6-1	ASSELLGQPQH
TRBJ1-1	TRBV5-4	ASSLGGGPEAF
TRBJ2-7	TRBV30	AWSDGSRYEQY
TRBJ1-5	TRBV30	AWSLQGLSYQPQH
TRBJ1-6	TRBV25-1	ASSTGFPGWNSPLH
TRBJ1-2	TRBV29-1	SAGQDPLVT
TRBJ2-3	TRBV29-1	SVGTGRTDTQY
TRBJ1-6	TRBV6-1	ASSERGGRHSPLH
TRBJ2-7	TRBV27	ASSLEPGWGYEQY
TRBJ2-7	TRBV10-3	AISEFRVQAYEQY
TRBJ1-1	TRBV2	ADREVVNTEAF
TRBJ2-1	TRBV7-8	ASSTPRTGDTASNEQF
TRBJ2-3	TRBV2	ASSVGTSTDTQY
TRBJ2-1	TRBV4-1	ASSQGAVGPNEQF
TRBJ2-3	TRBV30	AWSVYGGDTQY
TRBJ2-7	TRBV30	AWSVQGGNYEQY
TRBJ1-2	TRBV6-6	ASSRFRDRGNYGYT
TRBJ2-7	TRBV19	ATSGSSYEQY
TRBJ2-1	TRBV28	ASISVASEQF
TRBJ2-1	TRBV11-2	ASSLDNNEQF
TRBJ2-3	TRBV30	AWSGTDFTDTQY
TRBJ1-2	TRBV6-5	ASGLRGRGYGYT
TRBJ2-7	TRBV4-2	ASSLPGDQYEQY
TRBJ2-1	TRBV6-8	ASTSFNEQF
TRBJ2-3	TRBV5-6	ASSLAPGDTQY
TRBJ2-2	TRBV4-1	ASSQEGTSGRINTGELF
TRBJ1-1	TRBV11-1	ASSLRQGQGALEAF
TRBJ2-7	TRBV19	ASSITGQGSYEQY
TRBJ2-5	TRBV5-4	ASSFISQGETQY
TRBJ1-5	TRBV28	ASSSAGGGNQPQH
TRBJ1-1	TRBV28	ASSWGLTETTEAF
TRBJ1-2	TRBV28	ASSPGQGYGYT